Included here is one TCR beta chain sequence, with context. Its binding antigen is unknown. Base qualities were left out, and no much larger clone turns up one base away. These reads were obtained on an Illumina NovaSeq 6000. TCRalpha and TCRbeta cDNA libraries were built by 5'RACE with constant-segment primers, adding sample barcodes and unique molecular identifiers. Trizol reagent was used to extract RNA from every sample. Libraries were amplified in two PCR steps, with a second sample barcode and Illumina TruSeq adapters added in the second step. Sequencing of the libraries was done on an Illumina NovaSeq, producing 2 x 150 bp paired-end reads. Concerning the study's data processing: Demultiplexing of reads and collapsing into UMI-guided consensus sequences were performed with migec v1.2.7. Using mixcr v2.1.11, UMI consensuses were aligned to TRA and TRB V and J templates and then assembled into clonotypes. Clonotypes were classified as expanded or contracted when called significant by both edgeR and NoisET, with noise models trained on biological replicates. edgeR calls used a false discovery rate-adjusted p below 0.01 and a log2 fold-change threshold of 1. As an exploratory analysis of dynamics, PCA with hierarchical clustering was applied to max-normalized trajectories of the 1000 most abundant clonotypes. Each responding clone was given a CD4 or CD8 phenotype based on the CD4+ and CD8+ repertoires, which had been sequenced separately. The public reads were run again by TCRdb, first through fastp at Q25 and then through MiXCR, and only productive beta chains were kept. Records with the same CDR3 protein are collapsed into one entry carrying the most frequent genes and DNA. TCRdb, not the original authors, processed these V and J calls. For this sample there are hundreds of thousands of distinct CDR3 sequences; 15% to 20% appear just once. About 20% of the sample comes from the top ten.

PBMCs were isolated by Ficoll-Paque density gradient centrifugation. These data originate in a study of T-cell memory formation after mild COVID-19 (dated by TCRdb to the early 2020s). About the full investigation: TCR sequence clusters from the two donors were largely donor specific. The cohort was made up of two young adult volunteers, one female and one male, who were previously healthy. In a couple of donors, T-cell clones that expanded and contracted after mild COVID-19 were tracked by sequencing TCRalpha and TCRbeta repertoires over time.

Points the paper makes about the study in general: SARS-CoV-2 specificity of the second-wave clones peaking on day 37 was not confirmed. The study covered only a couple of mild cases, and larger cohorts including severe cases with pre-infection samples were considered necessary. The detection of some responding clones in pre-infection memory suggests that pre-existing cross-reactive memory T cells joined the SARS-CoV-2 response. Contracting CD4+ clones were located mainly in the CM and EM memory subsets, whereas CD8+ clones were found to be enriched in EMRA. Clones contracting from day 15 to 85 had balanced CD4/CD8 phenotypes, while a second wave expanding from day 15 to 37 was biased towards CD4+.

V is clipped by 10 bases and J by 0 bases, and the sequence between their germline boundaries is 28 bases long. Including cysteine and phenylalanine, the CDR3 has 19 amino acids. The DNA shown is the 57-base CDR3, in frame from base 1. CDR1 and CDR2, looked up from the germline V gene (reference sequence), are SEHNR and FQNEAQ. Material for sequencing was PBMCs or a T cell subset sorted from them (not recorded which). The rearranged segments are TRBV7-9 and TRBJ2-1; the D gene is perhaps TRBD1 or TRBD2, as each covers 6 bases. This sequence was found in a man between 18 and 35 years old who had mild COVID-19 (a few samples of this study predate the infection). The sample titles of this study are shuffled in the database, so cell type and time point are left out; the donor was told from shared clones. This receptor carries the CDR3 CATPDRGSVGGSSYNEQFF. The DNA sequence is TGTGCCACGCCCGATAGGGGGTCCGTCGGGGGCAGCTCCTACAATGAGCAGTTCTTC. The variable domain in full, with residues beyond the CDR3 obtained from the reference TRBV7-9 and TRBJ2-1 genes, is DTGVSQNPRHKITKRGQNVTFRCDPISEHNRLYWYRQTLGQGPEFLTYFQNEAQLEKSRLLSDRFSAERPKGSFSTLEIQRTEQGDSAMYLCATPDRGSVGGSSYNEQFFGPGTRLTVL.